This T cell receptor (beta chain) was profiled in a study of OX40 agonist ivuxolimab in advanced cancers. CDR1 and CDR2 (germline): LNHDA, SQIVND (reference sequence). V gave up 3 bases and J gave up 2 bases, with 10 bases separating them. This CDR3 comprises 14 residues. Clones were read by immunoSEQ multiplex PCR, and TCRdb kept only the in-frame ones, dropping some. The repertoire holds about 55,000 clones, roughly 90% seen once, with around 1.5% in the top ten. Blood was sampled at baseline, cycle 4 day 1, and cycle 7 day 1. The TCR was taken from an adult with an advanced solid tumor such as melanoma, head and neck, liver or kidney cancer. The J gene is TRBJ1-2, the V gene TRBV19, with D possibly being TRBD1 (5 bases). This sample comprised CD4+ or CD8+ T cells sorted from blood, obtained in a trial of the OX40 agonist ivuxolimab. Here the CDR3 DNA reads TGTGCCAGTAGTATGGGACTCTCGAACTATGGCTACACCTTC. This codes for CASSMGLSNYGYTF. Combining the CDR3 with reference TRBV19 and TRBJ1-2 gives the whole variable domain DGGITQSPKYLFRKEGQNVTLSCEQNLNHDAMYWYRQDPGQGLRLIYYSQIVNDFQKGDIAEGYSVSREKKESFPLTVTSAQKNPTAFYLCASSMGLSNYGYTFGSGTRLTVV.